The clone carrying this T cell receptor (beta chain) was recorded once. The data originate from a study of blood T cells in healthy people across ages. Using a J-beta primer mix together with a sample-barcoded 5' primer, a second PCR was run for roughly 6 to 12 cycles. TCRdb redid the calling of the 5' RACE reads with MiXCR, one entry per CDR3 protein. The sample holds 450,000 to 650,000 distinct CDR3 sequences, approximately 25% seen once. Each sample gave at least 6.5 million isolated PBMCs. Per germline, CDR1 DFQATT and CDR2 SNEGSKA (reference sequence). The CDR3 contains 13 residues. The ends lost 3 bases at V and 4 bases at J; junction bases unmatched: 2. This sample was also put to use in a study of T cells of mothers and their children. According to that study: RNA that had been extracted went wholly into cDNA synthesis, at about 1.5 ug per 15 ul. A second PCR was performed with the M1S primer. This primer added sample barcodes and 2-4 random nucleotides. Unrelated mother-child pairs always had slightly, but never significantly, lower normalized overlap than related pairs.

Sequenced material: blood. The TCR comes from a boy aged 5-17 years in good health. V usage is TRBV20-1 and J usage is TRBJ2-3; 9 positions match TRBD2. The CDR3 coding sequence is TGCAGTGCTAGTAGCGGGAGTGCAGATACGCAGTATTTT. Its protein is CSASSGSADTQYF.